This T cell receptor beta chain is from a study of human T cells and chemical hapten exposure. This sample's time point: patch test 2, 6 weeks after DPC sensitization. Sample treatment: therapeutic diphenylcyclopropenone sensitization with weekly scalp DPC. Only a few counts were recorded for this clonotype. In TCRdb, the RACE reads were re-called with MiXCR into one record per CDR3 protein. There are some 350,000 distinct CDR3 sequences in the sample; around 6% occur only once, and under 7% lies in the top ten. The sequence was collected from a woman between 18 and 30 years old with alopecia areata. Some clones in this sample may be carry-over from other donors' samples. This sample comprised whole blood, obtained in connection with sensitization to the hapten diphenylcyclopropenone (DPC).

CDR3 bases: TGTGCCAGCAGTTGGGACAGGGTCCAAGAGACCCAGTACTTC. It encodes CASSWDRVQETQYF. V gene TRBV28 combines with J gene TRBJ2-5, with 9 bases aligning to TRBD1. The germline CDR1 and CDR2 sequences are MDHEN and SYDVKM. J lost 1 base, V lost 4 bases, and 1 base had no gene match. This CDR3 is built from 14 residues.